Only a few counts were recorded for the clone carrying this TCR beta chain. Its specificity is unknown. Since all of the isolated RNA was reverse transcribed, expressed TCRB transcripts were what got sequenced. The repertoire was sequenced with immunoSEQ multiplex PCR; TCRdb's copy has only in-frame clones and lacks some. The sample lists about 930,000 clones, around a sixth occurring once. The sample belongs to a study of beta chain features in type 1 diabetes. Broader study findings: These data did not resolve whether HLA type affects TCRB rearrangement.

Each donor gave one heparinised blood draw averaging about 120 mL. The receptor's source is a woman between 18 and 29 years old in good health. The sequencing sample was made of naive CD4+ T cells from blood.

The CDR3 loop reads CASSLVGQSRELFF. In nucleotides, the CDR3 is TGCGCCAGCAGCTTGGTGGGGCAGAGCCGGGAGCTGTTTTTT. V gene TRBV5-1 combines with J gene TRBJ2-2, with D perhaps TRBD1 (5 bases). Germline loops: CDR1 SGHRS, CDR2 YFSETQ. With 0 bases removed from V and 9 bases from J, the gap between germline ends came to 12 bases. This CDR3 comprises 14 residues.